Sequencing of this T cell receptor (beta chain) was carried out in a study of cytomegalovirus exposure and HLA in healthy donors. Study results and caveats: According to a later analysis, donors in an Asian-associated ancestry cluster reportedly had fewer N-insertions than the approximately 670-donor mean. Later work associated fewer than 20,000 TCR beta sequences with HLA alleles at 0.05 false discovery rate. Immune exposure information comprised only CMV serostatus.

The PCR employed 60 Vbeta primers together with 13 Jbeta primers. TCRdb's table, derived via immunoSEQ multiplex PCR, lists solely in-frame clones and lacks some. The sample records over 150,000 clones, roughly 70% being singletons. The germline V gene encodes CDR1 SNHLY and CDR2 FYNNEI. There are 15 residues in the CDR3. Germline trimming cut 6 bases from V and 4 bases from J; bases unmatched to any gene: 8. About this clone: As yet, its antigen is unknown.

The origin of this receptor is a woman in her 40s in good health and CMV-seropositive. Sequences were obtained from PBMCs. The chain has TRBV2 and TRBJ2-1; TRBD2 aligns across 8 bases. CDR3 nucleotides: TGTGCCAGCAGGGTGGGCAGCGGGGGATACAATGAGCAGTTCTTC. Translation gives CASRVGSGGYNEQFF.